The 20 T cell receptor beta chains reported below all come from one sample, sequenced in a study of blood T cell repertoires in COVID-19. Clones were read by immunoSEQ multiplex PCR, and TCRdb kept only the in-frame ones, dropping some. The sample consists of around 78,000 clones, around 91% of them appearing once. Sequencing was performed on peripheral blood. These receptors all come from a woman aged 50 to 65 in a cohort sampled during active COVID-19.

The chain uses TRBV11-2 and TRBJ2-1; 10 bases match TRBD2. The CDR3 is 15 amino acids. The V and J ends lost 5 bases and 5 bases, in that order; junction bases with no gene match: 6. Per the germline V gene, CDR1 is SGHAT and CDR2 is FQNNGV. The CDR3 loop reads CASSLSGRANNEQFF. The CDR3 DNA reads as TGTGCCAGCAGCCTAAGCGGGAGGGCCAACAATGAGCAGTTCTTC.

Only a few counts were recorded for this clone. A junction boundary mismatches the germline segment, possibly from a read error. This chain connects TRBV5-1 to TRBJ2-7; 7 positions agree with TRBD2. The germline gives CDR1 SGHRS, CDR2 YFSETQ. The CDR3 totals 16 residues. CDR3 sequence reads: CASSLGRDYASYEQYF. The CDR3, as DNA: TGCGCCAGCAGTTTGGGACGGGACTACGCCTCCTACGAGCAGTACTTC. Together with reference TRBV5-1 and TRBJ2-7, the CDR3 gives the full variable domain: KAGVTQTPRYLIKTRGQQVTLSCSPISGHRSVSWYQQTPGQGLQFLFEYFSETQRNKGNFPGRFSGRQFSNSRSEMNVSTLELGDSALYLCASSLGRDYASYEQYFGPGTRLTVT.

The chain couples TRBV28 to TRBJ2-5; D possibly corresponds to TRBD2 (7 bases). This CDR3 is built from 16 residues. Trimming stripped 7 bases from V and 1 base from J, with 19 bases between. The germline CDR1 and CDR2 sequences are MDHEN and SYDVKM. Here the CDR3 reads CASTGGQGSSQETQYF. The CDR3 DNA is TGTGCCAGCACCGGGGGGCAGGGGTCGAGCCAAGAGACCCAGTACTTC.

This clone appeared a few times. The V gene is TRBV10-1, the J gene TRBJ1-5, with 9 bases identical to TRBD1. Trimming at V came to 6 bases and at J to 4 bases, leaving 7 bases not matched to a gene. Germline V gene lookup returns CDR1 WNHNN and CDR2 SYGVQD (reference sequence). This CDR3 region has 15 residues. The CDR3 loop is CASREDRGRNQPQHF. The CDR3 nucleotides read TGCGCCAGCAGAGAGGACAGGGGTAGGAATCAGCCCCAGCATTTT.

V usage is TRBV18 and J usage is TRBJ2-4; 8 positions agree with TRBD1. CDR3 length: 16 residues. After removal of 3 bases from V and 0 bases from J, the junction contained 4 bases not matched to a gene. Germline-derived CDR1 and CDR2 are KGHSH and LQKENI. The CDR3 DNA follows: TGTGCCAGCTCACCCGGACAGGGACTAGCCAAAAACATTCAGTACTTC. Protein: CASSPGQGLAKNIQYF.

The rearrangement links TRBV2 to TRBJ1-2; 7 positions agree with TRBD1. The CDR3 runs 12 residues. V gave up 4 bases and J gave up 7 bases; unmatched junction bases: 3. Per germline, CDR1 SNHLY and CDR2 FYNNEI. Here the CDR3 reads CASSATGTGYTF. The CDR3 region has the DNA TGTGCCAGCAGTGCGACAGGGACTGGCTACACCTTC.

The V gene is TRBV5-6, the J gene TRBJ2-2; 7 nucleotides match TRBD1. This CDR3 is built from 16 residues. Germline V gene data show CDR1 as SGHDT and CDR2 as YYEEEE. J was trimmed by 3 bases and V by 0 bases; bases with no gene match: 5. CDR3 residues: CASSLGPTGDTGELFF. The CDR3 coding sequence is TGTGCCAGCAGCTTGGGCCCTACAGGGGACACCGGGGAGCTGTTTTTT. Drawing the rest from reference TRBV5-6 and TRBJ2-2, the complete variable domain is DAGVTQSPTHLIKTRGQQVTLRCSPKSGHDTVSWYQQALGQGPQFIFQYYEEEERQRGNFPDRFSGHQFPNYSSELNVNALLLGDSALYLCASSLGPTGDTGELFFGEGSRLTVL.

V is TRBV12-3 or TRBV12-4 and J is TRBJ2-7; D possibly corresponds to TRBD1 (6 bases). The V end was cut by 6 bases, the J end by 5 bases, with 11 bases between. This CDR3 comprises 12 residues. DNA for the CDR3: TGTGCCAGCAGCCCCACAGGGCACGAGCAGTACTTC. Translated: CASSPTGHEQYF.

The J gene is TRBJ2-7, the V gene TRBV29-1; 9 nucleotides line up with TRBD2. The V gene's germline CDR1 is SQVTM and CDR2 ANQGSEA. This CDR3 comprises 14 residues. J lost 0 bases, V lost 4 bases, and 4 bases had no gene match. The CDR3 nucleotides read TGCAGCGTTGGGGCTAGCGGGGTCTCCTACGAGCAGTACTTC. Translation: CSVGASGVSYEQYF.

CDR3 sequence (DNA): TGTGCCAGCAGCTTAGCCGAGCTGGGGCCCTCCTACAATGAGCAGTTCTTC. Translation: CASSLAELGPSYNEQFF. The V and J genes are TRBV7-9 and TRBJ2-1; tentatively, D is TRBD1 (5 bases). The CDR3 contains 17 residues. CDR1 and CDR2 (germline): SEHNR, FQNEAQ (reference sequence). V lost 0 bases and J 0 bases, leaving 12 bases between the germline ends.

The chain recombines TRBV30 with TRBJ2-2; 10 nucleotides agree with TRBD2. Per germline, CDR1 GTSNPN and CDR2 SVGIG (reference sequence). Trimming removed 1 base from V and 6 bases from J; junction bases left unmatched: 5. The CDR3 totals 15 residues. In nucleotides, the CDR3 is TGTGCCTGGAGTGGGCTAGCGGGGGACTCCGGGGAGCTGTTTTTT. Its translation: CAWSGLAGDSGELFF.

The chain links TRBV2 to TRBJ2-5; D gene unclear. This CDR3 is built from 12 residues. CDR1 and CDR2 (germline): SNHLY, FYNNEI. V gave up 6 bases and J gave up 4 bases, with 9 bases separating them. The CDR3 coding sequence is TGTGCCAGCAGCTGGAGCGCAGAGACCCAGTACTTC. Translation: CASSWSAETQYF.

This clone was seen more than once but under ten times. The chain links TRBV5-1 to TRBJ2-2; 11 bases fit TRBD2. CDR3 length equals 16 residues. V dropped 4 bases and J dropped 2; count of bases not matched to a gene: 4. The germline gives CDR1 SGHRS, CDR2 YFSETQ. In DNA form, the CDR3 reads TGCGCCAGCAGCAAAGGGACTAGCGGAAACACCGGGGAGCTGTTTTTT. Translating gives CASSKGTSGNTGELFF.

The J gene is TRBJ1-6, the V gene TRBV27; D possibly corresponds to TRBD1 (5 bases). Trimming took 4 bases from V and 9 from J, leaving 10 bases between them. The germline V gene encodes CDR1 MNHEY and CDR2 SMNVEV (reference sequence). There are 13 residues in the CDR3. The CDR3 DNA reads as TGTGCCAGCAGTTGGGGCGGGGGTTCACCCCTCCACTTT. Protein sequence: CASSWGGGSPLHF.

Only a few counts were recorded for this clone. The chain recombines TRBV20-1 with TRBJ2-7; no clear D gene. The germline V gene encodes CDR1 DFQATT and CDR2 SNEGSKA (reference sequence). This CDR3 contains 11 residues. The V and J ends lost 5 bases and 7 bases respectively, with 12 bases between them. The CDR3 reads CSAYRVPEQYF. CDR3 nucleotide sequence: TGCAGTGCTTACCGGGTTCCGGAGCAGTACTTC.

CDR3 DNA: TGCGCCAGCCGGCCCCAGGGGGCCTTGAACGAGCAGTACTTC. This gives the protein CASRPQGALNEQYF. The gene calls are TRBV5-1 and TRBJ2-7, with TRBD1 matching 8 bases. This CDR3 comprises 14 residues. The V gene's germline CDR1 is SGHRS and CDR2 YFSETQ. V lost 7 bases to trimming and J lost 5 bases; unmatched junction nucleotides: 11.

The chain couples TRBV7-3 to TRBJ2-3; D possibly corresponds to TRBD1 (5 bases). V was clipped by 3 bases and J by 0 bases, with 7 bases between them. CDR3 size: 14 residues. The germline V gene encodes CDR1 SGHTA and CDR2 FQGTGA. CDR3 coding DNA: TGTGCCAGCAGCTTGTCAGGGAGCACAGATACGCAGTATTTT. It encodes CASSLSGSTDTQYF.

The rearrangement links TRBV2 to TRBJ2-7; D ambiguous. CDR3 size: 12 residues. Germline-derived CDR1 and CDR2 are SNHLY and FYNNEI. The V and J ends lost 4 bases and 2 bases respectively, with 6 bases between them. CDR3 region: CASSGEAYEQYF. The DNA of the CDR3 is TGTGCCAGCAGTGGAGAGGCCTACGAGCAGTACTTC.

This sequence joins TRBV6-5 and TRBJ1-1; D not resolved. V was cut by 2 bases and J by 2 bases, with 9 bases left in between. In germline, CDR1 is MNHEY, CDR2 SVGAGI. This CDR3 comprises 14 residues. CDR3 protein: CASSYEGGNTEAFF. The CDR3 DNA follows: TGTGCCAGCAGTTACGAGGGAGGAAACACTGAAGCTTTCTTT.

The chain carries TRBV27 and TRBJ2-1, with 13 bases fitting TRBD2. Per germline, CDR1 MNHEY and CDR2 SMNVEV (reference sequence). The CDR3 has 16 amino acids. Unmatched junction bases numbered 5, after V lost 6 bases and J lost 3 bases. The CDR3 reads CASRTSGRSNYNEQFF. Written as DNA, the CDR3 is TGTGCCAGCAGGACTAGCGGGAGGTCTAACTACAATGAGCAGTTCTTC.